Each of the 13 T cell receptor beta chains below was sequenced from the same sample in a study of blood T cell repertoires in COVID-19. The assay was immunoSEQ multiplex PCR, and TCRdb's table has in-frame clones only and misses some. The data hold under 200,000 clones, with approximately 88% observed a single time. Sequencing used peripheral blood. The receptor set was obtained from a woman aged 55-69 years with acute or convalescent COVID-19.

CDR3 region: CSAGDRERTEAFF. Here the CDR3 DNA reads TGCAGCGCTGGGGACAGGGAGAGGACTGAAGCTTTCTTT. The chain is built from TRBV29-1 and TRBJ1-1; the match to TRBD1 covers 9 bases. Per germline, CDR1 SQVTM and CDR2 ANQGSEA. The CDR3 is 13 amino acids. With V trimmed by 7 bases and J by 5 bases, 8 bases remained unmatched.

CDR3 nucleotides: TGTGCCAGCAGCTTAGTCGGGGGGATCACAGATACGCAGTATTTT. Residues: CASSLVGGITDTQYF. The rearrangement joins TRBV7-9 to TRBJ2-3; 7 bases agree with TRBD2. Germline-derived CDR1 and CDR2 are SEHNR and FQNEAQ (reference sequence). The length of the CDR3 is 15 residues. Trimming cost V 1 base and J 2 bases; bases outside gene matches: 3.

The gene calls are TRBV5-1 and TRBJ1-2, with TRBD1 matching 8 bases. With V trimmed by 3 bases and J by 5 bases, 3 bases remained unmatched. There are 13 residues in the CDR3. Germline V CDR1 and CDR2: SGHRS, YFSETQ. In nucleotides, the CDR3 is TGCGCCAGCAGCTCCCGACAGGGGTATGGCTACACCTTC. Its translation: CASSSRQGYGYTF.

This rearrangement joins TRBV9 to TRBJ2-7; TRBD1 might be the D (5 bases). Per the germline V gene, CDR1 is SGDLS and CDR2 is YYNGEE. The V and J ends lost 4 bases and 2 bases respectively, with 16 bases between them. CDR3 length: 15 amino acids. CDR3 loop: CASSPEVGPTYEQYF. DNA for the CDR3: TGTGCCAGCAGCCCAGAGGTGGGGCCAACCTACGAGCAGTACTTC.

The chain recombines TRBV7-2 with TRBJ1-1, with D hard to call. The CDR3 is 14 residues long. V lost 5 bases and J 4 bases, leaving 14 bases between the germline ends. The germline V gene has CDR1 SGHTA and CDR2 FQGNSA. The CDR3 protein is CASSPMIGGTEAFF. DNA for the CDR3: TGTGCCAGCAGCCCTATGATCGGAGGCACTGAAGCTTTCTTT.

This sequence joins TRBV6-2 or TRBV6-3 and TRBJ2-2; TRBD2 agrees at 12 bases. Germline V gene sequence: CDR1 MNHEY, CDR2 SVGEGT. The CDR3 sequence is 18 residues long. V gave up 3 bases and J gave up 4 bases; unmatched junction bases: 9. CDR3 nucleotides: TGTGCCAGCAGTTATTCTTCTAGACTAGCGGGGGTCACCGGGGAGCTGTTTTTT. It specifies CASSYSSRLAGVTGELFF.

The genes are TRBV5-5 and TRBJ1-2; D may be TRBD1 (6 bases). The CDR3 spans 14 residues. V was clipped by 2 bases and J by 4 bases, with 12 bases between them. Germline V lookup: CDR1 SGHKS, CDR2 YYEKEE (reference sequence). The CDR3 nucleotides are TGTGCCAGCAGCTTCGATCAGGGGTCCTATGGCTACACCTTC. Encoded protein: CASSFDQGSYGYTF.

The J gene is TRBJ1-5, the V gene TRBV27, with D unresolved. The germline CDR1 and CDR2 sequences are MNHEY and SMNVEV (reference sequence). The CDR3 runs 15 residues. The V end lost 7 bases, the J end lost 4 bases, and 17 bases lay between the germline ends. Here the CDR3 reads CASTEDRVINQPQHF. In DNA form, the CDR3 reads TGTGCCAGCACTGAGGATCGGGTCATAAATCAGCCCCAGCATTTT.

The gene calls are TRBV28 and TRBJ1-1; D is unresolved. Looked up from germline, CDR1 is MDHEN and CDR2 is SYDVKM. The CDR3 is made up of 14 amino acids. The V end was cut by 3 bases, the J end by 12 bases, with 20 bases between. The CDR3 sequence is CASSLEGKSGRTFF. In DNA, the CDR3 is TGTGCCAGCAGTTTGGAGGGAAAATCTGGAAGGACTTTCTTT. Together with reference TRBV28 and TRBJ1-1, the CDR3 gives the full variable domain: DVKVTQSSRYLVKRTGEKVFLECVQDMDHENMFWYRQDPGLGLRLIYFSYDVKMKEKGDIPEGYSVSREKKERFSLILESASTNQTSMYLCASSLEGKSGRTFFGQGTRLTVV.

This rearrangement joins TRBV9 to TRBJ2-2; D remains ambiguous. The CDR3 contains 13 residues. The germline V gene encodes CDR1 SGDLS and CDR2 YYNGEE. V lost 4 bases and J 4 bases, leaving 8 bases between the germline ends. CDR3 coding DNA: TGTGCCAGCAGCCCCCGTTTCACCGGGGAGCTGTTTTTT. Protein product: CASSPRFTGELFF.

This chain links TRBV5-1 with TRBJ2-7, with 10 bases that match TRBD1. The V gene's germline CDR1 is SGHRS and CDR2 YFSETQ. Losses at the gene ends were 4 bases for V and 2 bases for J; bases not matched to a gene: 9. The CDR3 spans 16 residues. The CDR3 protein is CASSIDPGQGTYEQYF. Here the CDR3 DNA reads TGCGCCAGCAGCATAGACCCGGGACAGGGGACCTACGAGCAGTACTTC. Full variable domain (rest looked up from reference TRBV5-1 and TRBJ2-7): KAGVTQTPRYLIKTRGQQVTLSCSPISGHRSVSWYQQTPGQGLQFLFEYFSETQRNKGNFPGRFSGRQFSNSRSEMNVSTLELGDSALYLCASSIDPGQGTYEQYFGPGTRLTVT.

This clone was recorded at least ten times. This chain uses TRBV24-1 with TRBJ2-2; 7 bases map to TRBD2. Trimming at V came to 10 bases and at J to 2 bases, leaving 6 bases not matched to a gene. Germline V gene lookup returns CDR1 KGHDR and CDR2 SFDVKD. CDR3 length: 14 residues. Here the CDR3 reads CATEPGGNTGELFF. The CDR3 DNA reads TGTGCCACAGAGCCGGGGGGAAACACCGGGGAGCTGTTTTTT.

This clone came up once. The chain has TRBV5-1 and TRBJ2-3, with 10 bases matching TRBD1. Trimming cost V 3 bases and J 6 bases; bases outside gene matches: 4. Per the germline V gene, CDR1 is SGHRS and CDR2 is YFSETQ. The CDR3 has 14 residues. In DNA, the CDR3 is TGCGCCAGCAGCTGGGACAGGGGAGGGGATACGCAGTATTTT. This sequence encodes CASSWDRGGDTQYF.